This passage covers 3 T cell receptor beta chains from one sample sequenced in a study of blood T cell repertoires in COVID-19 (dated by TCRdb to between 2020 and 2021). Library preparation employed the immunoSEQ multiplex PCR assay. TCRdb stores this immuneACCESS table with in-frame sequences only. Part of the clones is absent; in the studies checked, under half of the shortfall reflects unresolved V genes, and no reason is known for the rest. Within this sample are around 100,000 clones, with roughly 90% of them counted one time only. About 2.5% of the sample is held by the ten biggest clonotypes. Material for sequencing was peripheral blood. These receptors originate from a human donor with active COVID-19. The donor label of this sample is uncertain.

This chain joins TRBV10-3 and TRBJ1-6, with D hard to call. The CDR3 has 16 amino acids. Germline assignment: CDR1 ENHRY and CDR2 SYGVKD. Trimming shortened V by 2 bases and J by 4 bases, and 12 bases separated the two germline ends. The CDR3 loop reads CAISERVFRYNSPLHF. The CDR3 DNA sequence: TGTGCCATCAGTGAGCGGGTTTTCCGGTATAATTCACCCCTCCACTTT.

V gene TRBV6-4 combines with J gene TRBJ2-3; 7 positions match TRBD1. Germline values: CDR1 MRHNA, CDR2 SNTAGT. V dropped 2 bases and J dropped 4; count of bases not matched to a gene: 18. This CDR3 has 19 amino acids. The CDR3 sequence is CASSDPFHNTGVPPDTQYF. CDR3 in DNA: TGTGCCAGCAGTGACCCCTTTCACAATACAGGGGTCCCACCAGATACGCAGTATTTT.

The chain has TRBV6-5 and TRBJ1-1; D is unresolved. This CDR3 comprises 13 residues. Deletions cut 6 bases from V and 6 bases from J, with 14 bases between. Germline assignment: CDR1 MNHEY and CDR2 SVGAGI. The CDR3 protein is CASSYDASPEAFF. The CDR3 region has the DNA TGTGCCAGCAGCTACGACGCTAGTCCTGAAGCTTTCTTT.